The entry that follows covers one T cell receptor beta chain sequence. The read ends 3 residues shy of where the CDR3 ends; the end is completed using the germline J gene. This sample stems from a study of T cells in women clearing cervical HPV infection. Across the study: Case blood drawn at lesion detection; control blood after infection cleared.

The assay was immunoSEQ multiplex PCR, and TCRdb's table has in-frame clones only and misses some. The sample shows about 34,000 clones, and about 1.5% sits with its ten largest clones. Each participant carried one incident cervical HPV16 infection only. CDR1 and CDR2 (germline): SGHVS, FNYEAQ. This CDR3 region has 15 residues. The V and J genes are TRBV7-6 and TRBJ2-3, with 10 bases aligning to TRBD1. The sequencing sample was made of blood buffy coat. This clonotype was sampled from a woman between 18 and 69 years old with a cervical HPV16 infection that either progressed to CIN3+ or cleared (not recorded which). CDR3 DNA, as far as it was read: TGTGCCAGCAGCTTGGGGGACAGGGGCAATCAGCCG. This translates into CASSLGDRGNQP. The CDR3 in full is CASSLGDRGNQPQYF. The whole variable domain, filled in from reference TRBV7-6 and TRBJ2-3, reads GAGVSQSPRYKVTKRGQDVALRCDPISGHVSLYWYRQALGQGPEFLTYFNYEAQQDKSGLPNDRFSAERPEGSISTLTIQRTEQRDSAMYRCASSLGDRGNQPQYFGPGTRLTVL.